Listed below are T cell receptor beta chains from one sample, sequenced in a study of OX40 agonist ivuxolimab in advanced cancers. The method was immunoSEQ multiplex PCR; TCRdb's version includes in-frame clones alone and lacks a portion of them. The sample shows approximately 41,000 clones, roughly 87% of them seen only once. This sample comprised CD4+ or CD8+ T cells sorted from blood, obtained in a trial of the OX40 agonist ivuxolimab. These receptors originate from an adult with an advanced solid tumor such as melanoma, head and neck, liver or kidney cancer. The CDR3 runs from the conserved cysteine through the conserved F or W. Fields, in order: D gene, J gene, clone size, V gene, CDR3 protein, CDR3 DNA. The D gene is left open where the match is weak. Some rows have no size entry. The others give once, few or many, or a class for an expanded clone.

d_call: NA
j_call: TRBJ2-1
clone_size: NA
v_call: TRBV2
cdr3_aa: CASSAGTPWEQFF
cdr3_nt: TGTGCCAGCAGCGCGGGGACTCCCTGGGAGCAGTTCTTC

d_call: NA
j_call: TRBJ1-1
clone_size: NA
v_call: TRBV28
cdr3_aa: CASSLLRYGDAEAFF
cdr3_nt: TGTGCCAGCAGTTTATTGAGGTATGGTGACGCTGAAGCTTTCTTT

d_call: TRBD2
j_call: TRBJ2-5
clone_size: NA
v_call: TRBV7-9
cdr3_aa: CASSPPRSGGAEETQYF
cdr3_nt: TGTGCCAGCAGCCCCCCGAGGAGCGGGGGGGCCGAAGAGACCCAGTACTTC

d_call: NA
j_call: TRBJ2-7
clone_size: NA
v_call: TRBV7-8
cdr3_aa: CASSTSGGEQYF
cdr3_nt: TGTGCCAGCAGCACTAGTGGTGGCGAGCAGTACTTC

d_call: NA
j_call: TRBJ2-3
clone_size: NA
v_call: TRBV10-3
cdr3_aa: CAISELGPDTQYF
cdr3_nt: TGTGCCATCAGTGAGTTGGGGCCAGATACGCAGTATTTT

d_call: NA
j_call: TRBJ2-3
clone_size: NA
v_call: TRBV27
cdr3_aa: CASSSLAFFTDTQYF
cdr3_nt: TGTGCCAGCAGTAGTCTAGCCTTCTTCACAGATACGCAGTATTTT

d_call: NA
j_call: TRBJ2-5
clone_size: NA
v_call: TRBV5-6
cdr3_aa: CASRREGWGETQYF
cdr3_nt: TGTGCCAGCAGGCGGGAAGGGTGGGGTGAGACCCAGTACTTC

d_call: NA
j_call: TRBJ2-5
clone_size: NA
v_call: TRBV7-9
cdr3_aa: CASSSPRGQGEETQYF
cdr3_nt: TGTGCCAGCAGCTCCCCTCGAGGACAAGGGGAAGAGACCCAGTACTTC

d_call: NA
j_call: TRBJ2-1
clone_size: many
v_call: TRBV7-9
cdr3_aa: CASGGWGNEQFF
cdr3_nt: TGTGCCAGCGGGGGCTGGGGCAATGAGCAGTTCTTC

d_call: NA
j_call: TRBJ2-3
clone_size: NA
v_call: TRBV27
cdr3_aa: CASRRVEGEADTQYF
cdr3_nt: TGTGCCAGCAGGCGGGTTGAGGGGGAGGCAGATACGCAGTATTTT

d_call: TRBD1
j_call: TRBJ1-4
clone_size: NA
v_call: TRBV9
cdr3_aa: CASSATGGIEKLFF
cdr3_nt: TGTGCCAGCAGCGCGACAGGGGGCATAGAAAAACTGTTTTTT

d_call: NA
j_call: TRBJ2-3
clone_size: NA
v_call: TRBV29-1
cdr3_aa: CSVERSAETDTQYF
cdr3_nt: TGCAGCGTTGAAAGGTCTGCAGAAACAGATACGCAGTATTTT

d_call: NA
j_call: TRBJ2-7
clone_size: NA
v_call: TRBV7-6
cdr3_aa: CASSLGGSPPYEQYF
cdr3_nt: TGTGCCAGCAGCTTAGGAGGTTCCCCTCCTTACGAGCAGTACTTC

d_call: NA
j_call: TRBJ2-1
clone_size: NA
v_call: TRBV9
cdr3_aa: CASSFWGKWDEQFF
cdr3_nt: TGTGCCAGCAGCTTCTGGGGGAAGTGGGATGAGCAGTTCTTC

d_call: NA
j_call: TRBJ1-2
clone_size: NA
v_call: TRBV4-1
cdr3_aa: CASSQGYGYTF
cdr3_nt: TGCGCCAGCAGCCAAGGCTATGGCTACACCTTC

d_call: NA
j_call: TRBJ2-1
clone_size: NA
v_call: TRBV6-5
cdr3_aa: CASTQEYPYNEQFF
cdr3_nt: TGTGCCAGCACCCAGGAGTACCCTTACAATGAGCAGTTCTTC

d_call: NA
j_call: TRBJ1-2
clone_size: NA
v_call: TRBV6-5
cdr3_aa: CASSYSNGHGYTF
cdr3_nt: TGTGCCAGCAGTTACTCGAATGGGCATGGCTACACCTTC

d_call: NA
j_call: TRBJ1-5
clone_size: NA
v_call: TRBV19
cdr3_aa: CASSIDPGGAQPQHF
cdr3_nt: TGTGCCAGTAGTATAGACCCCGGCGGGGCTCAGCCCCAGCATTTT

d_call: NA
j_call: TRBJ2-7
clone_size: NA
v_call: TRBV5-5
cdr3_aa: CASSLVGQKPVHEQYF
cdr3_nt: TGTGCCAGCAGCTTGGTAGGACAGAAGCCCGTCCACGAGCAGTACTTC

d_call: TRBD1
j_call: TRBJ2-7
clone_size: NA
v_call: TRBV9
cdr3_aa: CASSSPRGTGGYEQYF
cdr3_nt: TGTGCCAGCAGCTCCCCAAGGGGGACAGGGGGATACGAGCAGTACTTC

d_call: NA
j_call: TRBJ2-1
clone_size: once
v_call: TRBV28
cdr3_aa: CASSSRISSYNEQFF
cdr3_nt: TGTGCCAGCAGTTCCAGGATTAGCTCCTACAATGAGCAGTTCTTC

d_call: NA
j_call: TRBJ2-3
clone_size: NA
v_call: TRBV9
cdr3_aa: CASSVSDFTDTQYF
cdr3_nt: TGTGCCAGCAGCGTATCGGACTTCACAGATACGCAGTATTTT

d_call: TRBD2
j_call: TRBJ2-5
clone_size: once
v_call: TRBV6-1
cdr3_aa: CASSEEAGGEETQYF
cdr3_nt: TGTGCCAGCAGTGAAGAGGCGGGGGGGGAAGAGACCCAGTACTTC

d_call: NA
j_call: TRBJ1-5
clone_size: NA
v_call: TRBV9
cdr3_aa: CASSPQGNQPQHF
cdr3_nt: TGTGCCAGCAGCCCCCAGGGAAATCAGCCCCAGCATTTT

d_call: NA
j_call: TRBJ1-1
clone_size: NA
v_call: TRBV27
cdr3_aa: CASREGDTEAFF
cdr3_nt: TGTGCCAGCAGAGAGGGTGACACTGAAGCTTTCTTT

d_call: TRBD2
j_call: TRBJ2-1
clone_size: NA
v_call: TRBV28
cdr3_aa: CASSLRGLAGRNEQFF
cdr3_nt: TGTGCCAGCAGTTTAAGGGGTCTAGCGGGGCGCAATGAGCAGTTCTTC

d_call: NA
j_call: TRBJ2-1
clone_size: NA
v_call: TRBV5-1
cdr3_aa: CASSFGQGENEQFF
cdr3_nt: TGCGCCAGCAGCTTTGGCCAGGGAGAGAATGAGCAGTTCTTC

d_call: NA
j_call: TRBJ2-1
clone_size: NA
v_call: TRBV5-1
cdr3_aa: CASSLAYASYNEQFF
cdr3_nt: TGCGCCAGCAGCTTGGCTTACGCTTCCTACAATGAGCAGTTCTTC

d_call: TRBD1
j_call: TRBJ2-7
clone_size: once
v_call: TRBV6-6
cdr3_aa: CASSHLQGQGDEQYF
cdr3_nt: TGTGCCAGCAGTCACCTCCAGGGACAGGGTGACGAGCAGTACTTC

d_call: TRBD1
j_call: TRBJ2-6
clone_size: NA
v_call: TRBV11-2
cdr3_aa: CASSLDSGQGASGANVLTF
cdr3_nt: TGTGCCAGCAGCTTAGATTCAGGACAGGGGGCTTCTGGGGCCAACGTCCTGACTTTC

d_call: NA
j_call: TRBJ2-7
clone_size: once
v_call: TRBV27
cdr3_aa: CASSLSKGTYEQYF
cdr3_nt: TGTGCCAGCAGTTTATCGAAGGGCACCTACGAGCAGTACTTC

d_call: TRBD2
j_call: TRBJ2-7
clone_size: NA
v_call: TRBV28
cdr3_aa: CASSFPTSGLSYEQYF
cdr3_nt: TGTGCCAGCAGTTTCCCCACTAGCGGCCTCTCCTACGAGCAGTACTTC

d_call: NA
j_call: TRBJ1-4
clone_size: NA
v_call: TRBV2
cdr3_aa: CASSDLLGFEKLFF
cdr3_nt: TGTGCCAGCAGTGATTTGCTGGGTTTTGAAAAACTGTTTTTT

d_call: TRBD2
j_call: TRBJ2-2
clone_size: NA
v_call: TRBV5-4
cdr3_aa: CASSLGVAGDENTGELFF
cdr3_nt: TGTGCCAGCAGCTTGGGGGTAGCGGGGGACGAGAACACCGGGGAGCTGTTTTTT

d_call: NA
j_call: TRBJ1-1
clone_size: NA
v_call: TRBV27
cdr3_aa: CASQSYGYTEAFF
cdr3_nt: TGTGCCAGCCAGTCATACGGGTACACTGAAGCTTTCTTT

d_call: TRBD1
j_call: TRBJ1-6
clone_size: NA
v_call: TRBV28
cdr3_aa: CASTIWDRDDSPLHF
cdr3_nt: TGTGCCAGCACTATTTGGGACAGGGATGATTCACCCCTCCACTTT

d_call: NA
j_call: TRBJ1-1
clone_size: once
v_call: TRBV27
cdr3_aa: CASSQNEGGLAFF
cdr3_nt: TGTGCCAGCAGTCAAAACGAGGGGGGCCTAGCTTTCTTT

d_call: TRBD2
j_call: TRBJ2-1
clone_size: NA
v_call: TRBV2
cdr3_aa: CASRTSKDYNEQFF
cdr3_nt: TGTGCCAGCAGGACTAGCAAGGACTACAATGAGCAGTTCTTC

d_call: NA
j_call: TRBJ2-7
clone_size: once
v_call: TRBV6-5
cdr3_aa: CASSYAGAFYEQYF
cdr3_nt: TGTGCCAGCAGTTACGCGGGGGCTTTCTACGAGCAGTACTTC

d_call: NA
j_call: TRBJ2-3
clone_size: NA
v_call: TRBV9
cdr3_aa: CASSVDLGTQYF
cdr3_nt: TGTGCCAGCAGCGTAGATCTGGGTACGCAGTATTTT

d_call: TRBD2
j_call: TRBJ2-7
clone_size: once
v_call: TRBV28
cdr3_aa: CASREDGTSGAYEQYF
cdr3_nt: TGTGCCAGCAGGGAGGATGGGACTAGCGGGGCCTACGAGCAGTACTTC

d_call: NA
j_call: TRBJ2-1
clone_size: NA
v_call: TRBV27
cdr3_aa: CASSRLSSYNEQFF
cdr3_nt: TGTGCCAGCAGCCGCCTGAGCTCCTACAATGAGCAGTTCTTC

d_call: NA
j_call: TRBJ2-1
clone_size: NA
v_call: TRBV29-1
cdr3_aa: CSLMVYNEQFF
cdr3_nt: TGCAGCCTGATGGTATACAATGAGCAGTTCTTC

d_call: NA
j_call: TRBJ1-3
clone_size: once
v_call: TRBV9
cdr3_aa: CASSVGAFSGNTIYF
cdr3_nt: TGTGCCAGCAGCGTAGGGGCCTTCTCTGGAAACACCATATATTTT

d_call: NA
j_call: TRBJ2-7
clone_size: NA
v_call: TRBV28
cdr3_aa: CASSASDSYEQYF
cdr3_nt: TGTGCCAGCAGTGCAAGCGACAGCTACGAGCAGTACTTC

d_call: TRBD1
j_call: TRBJ2-1
clone_size: NA
v_call: TRBV27
cdr3_aa: CASSLRAGGNEQFF
cdr3_nt: TGTGCCAGCAGTTTAAGGGCAGGGGGTAATGAGCAGTTCTTC

d_call: TRBD1
j_call: TRBJ1-2
clone_size: once
v_call: TRBV6-1
cdr3_aa: CASSGPGQGWANYGYTF
cdr3_nt: TGTGCCAGCAGTGGCCCGGGACAGGGTTGGGCTAACTATGGCTACACCTTC

d_call: NA
j_call: TRBJ2-3
clone_size: NA
v_call: TRBV4-1
cdr3_aa: CASSQVRLESTDTQYF
cdr3_nt: TGCGCCAGCAGCCAAGTAAGACTAGAATCCACAGATACGCAGTATTTT

d_call: NA
j_call: TRBJ1-6
clone_size: NA
v_call: TRBV5-6
cdr3_aa: CASSRATVLNSPLHF
cdr3_nt: TGTGCCAGCAGCCGAGCCACGGTCCTTAATTCACCCCTCCACTTT

d_call: NA
j_call: TRBJ1-2
clone_size: NA
v_call: TRBV6-6
cdr3_aa: CASSYPQGSYGYTF
cdr3_nt: TGTGCCAGCAGTTATCCCCAGGGTAGCTATGGCTACACCTTC

d_call: TRBD2
j_call: TRBJ2-7
clone_size: NA
v_call: TRBV13
cdr3_aa: CASSFGLAGGASSYEQYF
cdr3_nt: TGTGCCAGCAGCTTCGGACTAGCGGGGGGTGCGAGCTCCTACGAGCAGTACTTC

d_call: TRBD2
j_call: TRBJ2-3
clone_size: NA
v_call: TRBV7-3
cdr3_aa: CASSLTSGASDTQYF
cdr3_nt: TGTGCCAGCAGCTTAACTAGCGGGGCCTCAGATACGCAGTATTTT

d_call: NA
j_call: TRBJ1-1
clone_size: NA
v_call: TRBV7-9
cdr3_aa: CASSSREGLNTEAFF
cdr3_nt: TGTGCCAGCAGCTCCAGGGAGGGATTGAACACTGAAGCTTTCTTT

d_call: TRBD1
j_call: TRBJ2-7
clone_size: NA
v_call: TRBV27
cdr3_aa: CASSLSSSAPGQNYEQYF
cdr3_nt: TGTGCCAGCAGTTTATCGTCCAGCGCTCCGGGACAGAACTACGAGCAGTACTTC

d_call: TRBD1
j_call: TRBJ1-3
clone_size: NA
v_call: TRBV6-5
cdr3_aa: CASSGTGSGNTIYF
cdr3_nt: TGTGCCAGCTCCGGGACAGGCTCTGGAAACACCATATATTTT

d_call: TRBD1
j_call: TRBJ1-6
clone_size: NA
v_call: TRBV6-5
cdr3_aa: CASKGQGAGNSPLHF
cdr3_nt: TGTGCCAGCAAGGGACAGGGGGCCGGTAATTCACCCCTCCACTTT

d_call: TRBD2
j_call: TRBJ2-7
clone_size: NA
v_call: TRBV19
cdr3_aa: CASSLVDSGEYEQYF
cdr3_nt: TGTGCCAGTAGTCTAGTGGATAGCGGGGAATACGAGCAGTACTTC

d_call: NA
j_call: TRBJ2-7
clone_size: NA
v_call: TRBV11-2
cdr3_aa: CASSTLTGRYEQYF
cdr3_nt: TGTGCCAGCAGCACTCTGACAGGGAGGTACGAGCAGTACTTC

d_call: NA
j_call: TRBJ1-1
clone_size: NA
v_call: TRBV6-5
cdr3_aa: CASSPGTNTEAFF
cdr3_nt: TGTGCCAGCAGTCCCGGGACGAACACTGAAGCTTTCTTT

d_call: NA
j_call: TRBJ1-2
clone_size: NA
v_call: TRBV19
cdr3_aa: CASSTLPPLAYGYTF
cdr3_nt: TGTGCCAGTAGTACTCTACCCCCGTTAGCCTATGGCTACACCTTC